These T cell receptor beta chains were read from a single sample in a study of blood T cell repertoires in COVID-19. This table comes from immunoSEQ multiplex PCR, and its TCRdb copy is limited to in-frame clones, with some not included. Among some 260,000 clones, around 90% were seen once, and the ten largest hold about 6%. The sample taken for sequencing was PBMCs or T cells enriched from blood (not recorded which). Every receptor here comes from a woman under 40 with acute COVID-19. The CDR3 runs from the conserved cysteine through the conserved F or W. A D gene is named only where the DNA matches it firmly. Clone size, where shown, is once, few, many, or a class for clones that have expanded.

CDR3aa: CASSPGGRETQYF; CDR3nt: TGTGCCAGCAGCCCAGGGGGCCGGGAGACCCAGTACTTC; abundance: -; j_gene: TRBJ2-5; v_gene: TRBV6-5; d_gene: TRBD1
CDR3aa: CASSYNHRSSYEQYF; CDR3nt: TGTGCCAGCAGTTACAACCATCGCAGCTCCTACGAGCAGTACTTC; abundance: -; j_gene: TRBJ2-7; v_gene: TRBV6-2/TRBV6-3; d_gene: -
CDR3aa: CASSPPTESYGYTF; CDR3nt: TGTGCCAGCTCACCTCCGACAGAGAGCTATGGCTACACCTTC; abundance: many; j_gene: TRBJ1-2; v_gene: TRBV18; d_gene: -
CDR3aa: CAIRTGIAYEQYF; CDR3nt: TGTGCCATCAGAACGGGTATCGCCTACGAGCAGTACTTC; abundance: -; j_gene: TRBJ2-7; v_gene: TRBV10-3; d_gene: -
CDR3aa: CASSEFPGGSQETQYF; CDR3nt: TGTGCCAGCAGTGAATTCCCGGGAGGGAGTCAAGAGACCCAGTACTTC; abundance: -; j_gene: TRBJ2-5; v_gene: TRBV25-1; d_gene: TRBD2
CDR3aa: CASSSTGTSTYNEQFF; CDR3nt: TGTGCCAGCAGTTCTACCGGGACTAGCACCTACAATGAGCAGTTCTTC; abundance: -; j_gene: TRBJ2-1; v_gene: TRBV7-8; d_gene: TRBD2
CDR3aa: CASSFRAGNQPQHF; CDR3nt: TGTGCCAGCAGCTTCCGAGCCGGCAATCAGCCCCAGCATTTT; abundance: -; j_gene: TRBJ1-5; v_gene: TRBV7-2; d_gene: -
CDR3aa: CASKLAGVLGYEQYF; CDR3nt: TGTGCCAGCAAACTAGCGGGAGTCCTGGGCTACGAGCAGTACTTC; abundance: -; j_gene: TRBJ2-7; v_gene: TRBV27; d_gene: TRBD2
CDR3aa: CASGLVQDDYTF; CDR3nt: TGTGCTAGTGGTTTGGTACAGGACGACTACACCTTC; abundance: -; j_gene: TRBJ1-2; v_gene: TRBV12-5; d_gene: -
CDR3aa: CASSPQTDSNEKLFF; CDR3nt: TGTGCCAGCAGCCCCCAGACAGACTCTAATGAAAAACTGTTTTTT; abundance: -; j_gene: TRBJ1-4; v_gene: TRBV7-6; d_gene: -
CDR3aa: CASSLVGSPYEQYF; CDR3nt: TGCGCCAGCAGCTTGGTCGGGTCTCCCTACGAGCAGTACTTC; abundance: -; j_gene: TRBJ2-7; v_gene: TRBV5-1; d_gene: -
CDR3aa: CASSLVRTEQFF; CDR3nt: TGTGCCAGCAGCTTAGTACGGACAGAGCAGTTCTTC; abundance: -; j_gene: TRBJ2-1; v_gene: TRBV11-2; d_gene: -
CDR3aa: CASRGSAGLAGGPDTQYF; CDR3nt: TGTGCCAGCAGGGGGAGTGCGGGACTAGCGGGAGGACCAGATACGCAGTATTTT; abundance: -; j_gene: TRBJ2-3; v_gene: TRBV28; d_gene: TRBD2
CDR3aa: CASGPGARNTDTQYF; CDR3nt: TGTGCTAGTGGCCCAGGGGCGCGGAACACAGATACGCAGTATTTT; abundance: -; j_gene: TRBJ2-3; v_gene: TRBV12-5; d_gene: -
CDR3aa: CASSTQGALNEKLFF; CDR3nt: TGCGCCAGCAGCACGCAGGGGGCCCTTAATGAAAAACTGTTTTTT; abundance: -; j_gene: TRBJ1-4; v_gene: TRBV5-1; d_gene: TRBD1
CDR3aa: CASSLGDRGGDTQYF; CDR3nt: TGTGCCAGCAGCTTAGGGGACAGAGGGGGAGATACGCAGTATTTT; abundance: -; j_gene: TRBJ2-3; v_gene: TRBV7-9; d_gene: TRBD1
CDR3aa: CASSPPGRDETQYF; CDR3nt: TGTGCCAGCAGCCCACCCGGCCGGGATGAGACCCAGTACTTC; abundance: once; j_gene: TRBJ2-5; v_gene: TRBV25-1; d_gene: -
CDR3aa: CASSRPEVTEAFF; CDR3nt: TGTGCCAGCAGCCGGCCGGAGGTCACTGAAGCTTTCTTT; abundance: -; j_gene: TRBJ1-1; v_gene: TRBV2; d_gene: -
CDR3aa: CASSPASGSTGEQFF; CDR3nt: TGTGCCAGCAGCCCCGCTAGCGGGAGTACAGGTGAGCAGTTCTTC; abundance: once; j_gene: TRBJ2-1; v_gene: TRBV3-1/TRBV3-2; d_gene: TRBD2
CDR3aa: CASSLQGGTEAFF; CDR3nt: TGCGCCAGCAGTCTACAGGGTGGCACTGAAGCTTTCTTT; abundance: -; j_gene: TRBJ1-1; v_gene: TRBV10-2; d_gene: -
CDR3aa: CASSGKGQPQHF; CDR3nt: TGTGCCAGCAGCGGGAAAGGCCAGCCCCAGCATTTT; abundance: -; j_gene: TRBJ1-5; v_gene: TRBV28; d_gene: -
CDR3aa: CASSPGSGTGISGANVLTF; CDR3nt: TGTGCCAGCAGCCCGGGGTCCGGGACAGGCATCTCTGGGGCCAACGTCCTGACTTTC; abundance: -; j_gene: TRBJ2-6; v_gene: TRBV5-4; d_gene: TRBD1
CDR3aa: CSVALDRVQGYTF; CDR3nt: TGCAGCGTTGCCCTCGACAGGGTACAGGGCTACACCTTC; abundance: -; j_gene: TRBJ1-2; v_gene: TRBV29-1; d_gene: TRBD1
CDR3aa: CAWNWDWGVRWQFF; CDR3nt: TGTGCCTGGAATTGGGACTGGGGAGTTAGGTGGCAGTTCTTC; abundance: -; j_gene: TRBJ2-1; v_gene: TRBV30; d_gene: -
CDR3aa: CASSLQPQGSTDTQYF; CDR3nt: TGTGCCAGCAGCCTTCAGCCCCAGGGAAGCACAGATACGCAGTATTTT; abundance: -; j_gene: TRBJ2-3; v_gene: TRBV11-2; d_gene: -
CDR3aa: CASTLRSSNYGYTF; CDR3nt: TGTGCCAGCACCCTGCGGAGTTCTAACTATGGCTACACCTTC; abundance: few; j_gene: TRBJ1-2; v_gene: TRBV7-9; d_gene: -
CDR3aa: CASSPRRGNEQFF; CDR3nt: TGTGCCAGCAGCCCTCGCAGGGGCAATGAGCAGTTCTTC; abundance: -; j_gene: TRBJ2-1; v_gene: TRBV11-3; d_gene: -
CDR3aa: CASSLLIPPVYGYTF; CDR3nt: TGTGCCAGCAGTTTACTAATCCCTCCGGTATATGGCTACACCTTC; abundance: -; j_gene: TRBJ1-2; v_gene: TRBV28; d_gene: -
CDR3aa: CASSPTDAGGFSYNEQFF; CDR3nt: TGTGCCAGCAGCCCGACGGATGCAGGGGGTTTCTCCTACAATGAGCAGTTCTTC; abundance: -; j_gene: TRBJ2-1; v_gene: TRBV7-6; d_gene: TRBD1
CDR3aa: CASSLARTGSYEQYF; CDR3nt: TGTGCCAGCAGCTTGGCCCGGACAGGTTCCTACGAGCAGTACTTC; abundance: -; j_gene: TRBJ2-7; v_gene: TRBV5-8; d_gene: TRBD1
CDR3aa: CASSLGGLAGATGELFF; CDR3nt: TGTGCCAGCAGCTTAGGGGGACTAGCGGGAGCCACCGGGGAGCTGTTTTTT; abundance: -; j_gene: TRBJ2-2; v_gene: TRBV11-2; d_gene: TRBD2
CDR3aa: CASSRGGRSGGELFF; CDR3nt: TGTGCCAGCAGCCGCGGGGGACGGTCAGGCGGGGAGCTGTTTTTT; abundance: -; j_gene: TRBJ2-2; v_gene: TRBV5-4; d_gene: TRBD2
CDR3aa: CASSYEGRRYEQYF; CDR3nt: TGTGCCAGCAGTTACGAGGGAAGGAGGTACGAGCAGTACTTC; abundance: -; j_gene: TRBJ2-7; v_gene: TRBV6-6; d_gene: -
CDR3aa: CASSLLGTSGTTQYF; CDR3nt: TGTGCCAGCAGTTTATTGGGGACTAGCGGGACCACCCAGTACTTC; abundance: -; j_gene: TRBJ2-5; v_gene: TRBV27; d_gene: TRBD2
CDR3aa: CASSPGFGIDTGELFF; CDR3nt: TGTGCCAGCAGTCCAGGTTTTGGTATTGACACCGGGGAGCTGTTTTTT; abundance: -; j_gene: TRBJ2-2; v_gene: TRBV28; d_gene: -
CDR3aa: CASGWATTNEKLFF; CDR3nt: TGTGCCAGCGGCTGGGCCACAACTAATGAAAAACTGTTTTTT; abundance: -; j_gene: TRBJ1-4; v_gene: TRBV6-5; d_gene: -
CDR3aa: CSGTGTGDTQYF; CDR3nt: TGCAGCGGAACAGGGACCGGGGATACGCAGTATTTT; abundance: -; j_gene: TRBJ2-3; v_gene: TRBV29-1; d_gene: -
CDR3aa: CASSQDRSRGLYGYTF; CDR3nt: TGCGCCAGCAGCCAAGATCGGTCCAGGGGGCTCTATGGCTACACCTTC; abundance: -; j_gene: TRBJ1-2; v_gene: TRBV4-3; d_gene: TRBD1
CDR3aa: CASSHRGTGPTLNYGYTF; CDR3nt: TGTGCCAGCAGCCACAGAGGGACAGGGCCCACTCTCAACTATGGCTACACCTTC; abundance: -; j_gene: TRBJ1-2; v_gene: TRBV11-2; d_gene: TRBD1
CDR3aa: CASGLGSHPINEQFF; CDR3nt: TGTGCTAGTGGTTTGGGGAGCCATCCGATCAATGAGCAGTTCTTC; abundance: -; j_gene: TRBJ2-1; v_gene: TRBV12-5; d_gene: -
CDR3aa: CASSSDRPTYEQYF; CDR3nt: TGCGCCAGCAGCTCCGACAGGCCCACCTACGAGCAGTACTTC; abundance: -; j_gene: TRBJ2-7; v_gene: TRBV5-1; d_gene: -
CDR3aa: CASQLAGPYNEQFF; CDR3nt: TGCGCCAGTCAACTAGCGGGCCCCTACAATGAGCAGTTCTTC; abundance: -; j_gene: TRBJ2-1; v_gene: TRBV5-1; d_gene: TRBD2
CDR3aa: CASSLAGQGSNQPQHF; CDR3nt: TGTGCCAGCAGCTTAGCTGGACAGGGAAGCAATCAGCCCCAGCATTTT; abundance: -; j_gene: TRBJ1-5; v_gene: TRBV7-9; d_gene: TRBD1
CDR3aa: CATSTWTGVYEQYF; CDR3nt: TGTGCCACCAGCACCTGGACAGGTGTCTACGAGCAGTACTTC; abundance: -; j_gene: TRBJ2-7; v_gene: TRBV15; d_gene: TRBD1
CDR3aa: CASRGTGGHQPQHF; CDR3nt: TGTGCCAGCAGGGGTACAGGGGGCCATCAGCCCCAGCATTTT; abundance: -; j_gene: TRBJ1-5; v_gene: TRBV27; d_gene: TRBD1